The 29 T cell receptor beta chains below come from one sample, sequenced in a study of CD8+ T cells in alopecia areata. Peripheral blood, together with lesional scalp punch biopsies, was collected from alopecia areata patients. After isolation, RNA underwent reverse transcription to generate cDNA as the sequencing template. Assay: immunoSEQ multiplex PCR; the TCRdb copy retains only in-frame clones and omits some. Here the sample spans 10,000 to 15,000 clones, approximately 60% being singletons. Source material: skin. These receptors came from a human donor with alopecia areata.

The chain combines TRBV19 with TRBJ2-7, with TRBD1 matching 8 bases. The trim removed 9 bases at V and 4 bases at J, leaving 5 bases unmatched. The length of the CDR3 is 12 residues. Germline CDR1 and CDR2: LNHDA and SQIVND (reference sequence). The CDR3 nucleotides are TGTGCCAGCGGGGACAGGAGTTACGAGCAGTACTTC. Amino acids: CASGDRSYEQYF.

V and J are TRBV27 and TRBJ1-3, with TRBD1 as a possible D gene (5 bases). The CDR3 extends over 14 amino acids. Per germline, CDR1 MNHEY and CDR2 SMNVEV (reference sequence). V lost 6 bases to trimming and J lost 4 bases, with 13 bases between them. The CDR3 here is CASSFQGPGNTIYF. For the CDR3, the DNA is TGTGCCAGCAGCTTTCAGGGCCCGGGAAACACCATATATTTT.

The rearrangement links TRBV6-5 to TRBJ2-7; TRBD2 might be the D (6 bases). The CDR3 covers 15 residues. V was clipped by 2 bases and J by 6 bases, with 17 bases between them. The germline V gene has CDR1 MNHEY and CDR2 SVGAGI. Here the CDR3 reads CASSYRTGVGGEQYF. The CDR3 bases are TGTGCCAGCAGTTACAGGACGGGGGTAGGCGGCGAGCAGTACTTC.

In nucleotides, the CDR3 is TGTGCCTGGACCAAACCAACGGGGCGCGGGACTGAAGCTTTCTTT. This sequence encodes CAWTKPTGRGTEAFF. This chain links TRBV30 with TRBJ1-1; TRBD1 might be the D (5 bases). Germline lookup yields CDR1 GTSNPN and CDR2 SVGIG (reference sequence). The V gene lost 4 bases and the J gene lost 5 bases, with 20 bases spanning the gap. CDR3 length: 15 residues.

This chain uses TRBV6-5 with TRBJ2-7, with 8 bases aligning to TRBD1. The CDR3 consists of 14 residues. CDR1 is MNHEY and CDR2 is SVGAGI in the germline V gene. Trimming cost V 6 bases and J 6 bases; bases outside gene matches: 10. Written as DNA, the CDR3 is TGTGCCAGCAGGTCAGGGACAGGAGGGCGCGAGCAGTACTTC. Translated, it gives CASRSGTGGREQYF.

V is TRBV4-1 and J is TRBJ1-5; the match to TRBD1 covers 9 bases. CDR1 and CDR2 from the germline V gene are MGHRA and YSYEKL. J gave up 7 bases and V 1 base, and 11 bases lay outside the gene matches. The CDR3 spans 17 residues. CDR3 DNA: TGCGCCAGCAGCCAAGGTGGGGCAACAGGGGGCCGGCAGCCCCAGCATTTT. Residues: CASSQGGATGGRQPQHF.

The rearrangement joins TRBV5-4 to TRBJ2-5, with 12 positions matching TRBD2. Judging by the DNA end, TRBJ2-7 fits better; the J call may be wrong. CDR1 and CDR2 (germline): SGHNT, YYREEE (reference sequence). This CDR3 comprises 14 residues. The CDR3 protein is CASSVTSGRSEQYF. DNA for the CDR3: TGTGCCAGCAGCGTGACTAGCGGGAGATCCGAGCAGTACTTC.

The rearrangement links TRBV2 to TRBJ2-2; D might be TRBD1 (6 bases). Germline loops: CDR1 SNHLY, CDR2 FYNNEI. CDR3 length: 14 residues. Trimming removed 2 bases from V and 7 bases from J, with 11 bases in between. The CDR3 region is CASSEHREIGELFF. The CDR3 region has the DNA TGTGCCAGCAGTGAACACAGGGAGATCGGGGAGCTGTTTTTT.

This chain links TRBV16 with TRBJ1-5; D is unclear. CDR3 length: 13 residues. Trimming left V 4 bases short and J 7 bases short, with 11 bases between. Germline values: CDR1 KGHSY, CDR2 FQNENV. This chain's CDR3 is CASSRVIGQPQHF. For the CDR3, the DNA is TGTGCCAGCAGCCGAGTAATAGGGCAGCCCCAGCATTTT.

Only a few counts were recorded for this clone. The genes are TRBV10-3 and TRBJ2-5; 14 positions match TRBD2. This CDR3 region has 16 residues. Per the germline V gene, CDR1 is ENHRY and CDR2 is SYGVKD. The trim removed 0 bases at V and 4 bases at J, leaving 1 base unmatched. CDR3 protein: CAISESGTSGGETQYF. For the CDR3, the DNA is TGTGCCATCAGTGAGTCGGGGACTAGCGGGGGAGAGACCCAGTACTTC.

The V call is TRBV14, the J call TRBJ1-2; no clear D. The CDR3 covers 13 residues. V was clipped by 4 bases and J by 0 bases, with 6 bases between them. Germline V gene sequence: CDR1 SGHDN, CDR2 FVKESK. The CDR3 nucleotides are TGTGCCAGCAGCCTAGACACTAACTATGGCTACACCTTC. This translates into CASSLDTNYGYTF.

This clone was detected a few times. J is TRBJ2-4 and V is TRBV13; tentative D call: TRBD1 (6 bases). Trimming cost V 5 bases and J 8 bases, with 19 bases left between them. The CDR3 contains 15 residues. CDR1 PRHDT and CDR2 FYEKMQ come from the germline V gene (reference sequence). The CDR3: CASSPRGSHFDIQYF. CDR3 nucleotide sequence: TGTGCCAGCAGCCCCAGGGGCTCCCATTTCGACATTCAGTACTTC.

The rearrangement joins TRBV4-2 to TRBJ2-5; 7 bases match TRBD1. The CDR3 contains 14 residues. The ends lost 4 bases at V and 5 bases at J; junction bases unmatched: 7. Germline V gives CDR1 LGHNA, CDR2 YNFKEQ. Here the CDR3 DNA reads TGTGCCAGCAGCCCAGGGACAGTCGGGGAGACCCAGTACTTC. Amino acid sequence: CASSPGTVGETQYF.

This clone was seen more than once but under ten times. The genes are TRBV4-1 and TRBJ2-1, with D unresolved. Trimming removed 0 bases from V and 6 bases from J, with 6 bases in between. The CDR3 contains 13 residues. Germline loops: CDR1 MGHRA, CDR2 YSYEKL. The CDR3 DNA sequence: TGCGCCAGCAGCCAAGAATTGAGCAATGAGCAGTTCTTC. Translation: CASSQELSNEQFF.

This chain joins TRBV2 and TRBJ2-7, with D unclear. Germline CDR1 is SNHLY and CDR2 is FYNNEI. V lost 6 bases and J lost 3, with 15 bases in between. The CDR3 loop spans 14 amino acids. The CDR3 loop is CASRDRIANYEQYF. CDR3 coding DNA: TGTGCCAGCAGGGACCGCATTGCAAACTACGAGCAGTACTTC.

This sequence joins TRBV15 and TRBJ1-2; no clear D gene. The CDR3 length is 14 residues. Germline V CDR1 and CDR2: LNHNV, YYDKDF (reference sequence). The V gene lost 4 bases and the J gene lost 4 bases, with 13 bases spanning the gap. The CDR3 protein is CATSKLRTVYGYTF. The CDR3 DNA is TGTGCCACCAGCAAACTTCGGACGGTCTATGGCTACACCTTC. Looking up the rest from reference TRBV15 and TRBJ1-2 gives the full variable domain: DAMVIQNPRYQVTQFGKPVTLSCSQTLNHNVMYWYQQKSSQAPKLLFHYYDKDFNNEADTPDNFQSRRPNTSFCFLDIRSPGLGDTAMYLCATSKLRTVYGYTFGSGTRLTVV.

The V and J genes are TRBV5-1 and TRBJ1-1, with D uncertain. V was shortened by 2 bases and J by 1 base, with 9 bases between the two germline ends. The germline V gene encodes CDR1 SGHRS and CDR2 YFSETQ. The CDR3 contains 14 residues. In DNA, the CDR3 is TGCGCCAGCAGCTTCGGGGTGGCGAACACTGAAGCTTTCTTT. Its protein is CASSFGVANTEAFF.

The CDR3 DNA sequence: TGTGCCAGCAGTTTGCAGGGTAGTGGGGCCAACGTCCTGACTTTC. This translates into CASSLQGSGANVLTF. The rearrangement uses TRBV6-6 and TRBJ2-6; tentative D call: TRBD1 (5 bases). V was pared by 4 bases and J by 3 bases, with 10 bases between. CDR1 is MNHNY and CDR2 is SVGAGI in the germline V gene (reference sequence). The CDR3 is 15 amino acids.

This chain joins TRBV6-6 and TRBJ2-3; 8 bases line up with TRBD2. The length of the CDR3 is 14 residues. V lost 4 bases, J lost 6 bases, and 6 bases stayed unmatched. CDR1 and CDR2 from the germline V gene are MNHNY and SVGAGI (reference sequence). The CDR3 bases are TGTGCCAGCAGTTCGGCGGGGGGCCGGGATACGCAGTATTTT. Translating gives CASSSAGGRDTQYF.

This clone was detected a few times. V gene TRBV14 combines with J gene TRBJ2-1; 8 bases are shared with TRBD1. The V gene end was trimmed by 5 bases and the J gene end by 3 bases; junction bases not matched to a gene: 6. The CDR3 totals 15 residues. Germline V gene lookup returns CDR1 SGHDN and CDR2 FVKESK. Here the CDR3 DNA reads TGTGCCAGCAGCACCAGACAGGGGATCTACAATGAGCAGTTCTTC. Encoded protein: CASSTRQGIYNEQFF.

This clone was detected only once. As DNA, the CDR3 is TGTGCCAGCGGAGAGACCCAGTACTTC. It is translated as CASGETQYF. This chain uses TRBV2 with TRBJ2-5, with D unclear. Germline V lookup: CDR1 SNHLY, CDR2 FYNNEI. This CDR3 has 9 residues. V lost 8 bases and J 4 bases, leaving 2 bases between the germline ends.

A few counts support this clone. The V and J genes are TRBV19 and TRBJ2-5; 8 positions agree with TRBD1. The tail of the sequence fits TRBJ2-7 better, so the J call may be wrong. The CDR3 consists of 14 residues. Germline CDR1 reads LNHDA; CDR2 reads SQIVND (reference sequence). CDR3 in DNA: TGTGCCAGTACCCTACGACAGGGGAGGAACGAGCAGTACTTC. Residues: CASTLRQGRNEQYF.

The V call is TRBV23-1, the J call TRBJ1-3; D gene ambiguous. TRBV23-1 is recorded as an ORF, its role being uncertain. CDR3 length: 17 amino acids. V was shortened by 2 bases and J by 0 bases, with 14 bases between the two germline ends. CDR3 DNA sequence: TGCGCCAGCAGTCAAGTAGATCCTCCCATCTCTGGAAACACCATATATTTT. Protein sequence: CASSQVDPPISGNTIYF.

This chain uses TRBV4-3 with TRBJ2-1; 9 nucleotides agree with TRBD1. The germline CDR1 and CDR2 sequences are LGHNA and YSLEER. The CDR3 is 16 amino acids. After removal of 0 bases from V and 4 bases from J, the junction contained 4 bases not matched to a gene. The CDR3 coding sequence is TGCGCCAGCAGCCAAGATGACAGGGGGGTATACAATGAGCAGTTCTTC. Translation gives CASSQDDRGVYNEQFF.

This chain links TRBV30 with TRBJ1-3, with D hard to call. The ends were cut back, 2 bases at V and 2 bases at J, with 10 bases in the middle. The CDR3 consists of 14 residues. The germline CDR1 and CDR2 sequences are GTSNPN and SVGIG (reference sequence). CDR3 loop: CAWSRRRAGNTIYF. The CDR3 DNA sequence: TGTGCCTGGAGTAGGCGGAGGGCTGGAAACACCATATATTTT.

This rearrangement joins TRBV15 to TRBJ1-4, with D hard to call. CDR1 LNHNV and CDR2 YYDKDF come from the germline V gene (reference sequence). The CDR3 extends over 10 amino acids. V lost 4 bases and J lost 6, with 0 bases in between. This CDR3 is CATSNEKLFF. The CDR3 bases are TGTGCCACCAGCAATGAAAAACTGTTTTTT.

CDR3 sequence reads: CAVRGTGDTDTQYF. CDR3 DNA sequence: TGTGCCGTGAGGGGGACAGGGGACACAGATACGCAGTATTTT. This chain joins TRBV11-2 and TRBJ2-3; 10 bases match TRBD1. This CDR3 is 14 amino acids long. Losses at the gene ends were 11 bases for V and 2 bases for J; bases not matched to a gene: 7. Germline V lookup: CDR1 SGHAT, CDR2 FQNNGV.

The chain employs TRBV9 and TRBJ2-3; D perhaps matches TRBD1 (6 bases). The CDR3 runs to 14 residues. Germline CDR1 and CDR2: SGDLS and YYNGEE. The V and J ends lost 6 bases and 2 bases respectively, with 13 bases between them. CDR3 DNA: TGTGCCAGCAACCGACAGGTAGCCACAGATACGCAGTATTTT. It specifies CASNRQVATDTQYF. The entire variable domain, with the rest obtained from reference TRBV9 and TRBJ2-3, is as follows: DSGVTQTPKHLITATGQRVTLRCSPRSGDLSVYWYQQSLDQGLQFLIQYYNGEERAKGNILERFSAQQFPDLHSELNLSSLELGDSALYFCASNRQVATDTQYFGPGTRLTVL.

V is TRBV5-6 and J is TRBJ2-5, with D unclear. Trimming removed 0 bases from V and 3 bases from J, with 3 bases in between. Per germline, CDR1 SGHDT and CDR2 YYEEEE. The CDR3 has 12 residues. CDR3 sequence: CASSLVEETQYF. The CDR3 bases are TGTGCCAGCAGCTTGGTGGAAGAGACCCAGTACTTC.